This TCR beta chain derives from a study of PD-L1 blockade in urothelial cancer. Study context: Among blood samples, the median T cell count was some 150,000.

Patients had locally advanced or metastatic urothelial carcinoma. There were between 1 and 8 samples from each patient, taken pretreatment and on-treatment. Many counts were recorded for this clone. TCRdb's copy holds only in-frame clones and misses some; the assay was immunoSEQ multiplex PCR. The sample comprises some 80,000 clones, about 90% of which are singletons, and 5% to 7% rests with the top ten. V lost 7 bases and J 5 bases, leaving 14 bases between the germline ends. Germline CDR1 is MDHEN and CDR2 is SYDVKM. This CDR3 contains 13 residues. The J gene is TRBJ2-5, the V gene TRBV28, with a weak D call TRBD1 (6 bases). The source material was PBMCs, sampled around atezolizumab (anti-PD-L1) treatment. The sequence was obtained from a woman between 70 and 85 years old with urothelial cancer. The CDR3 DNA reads TGTGCCAGCACCCATCAGGGGTACGAGACCCAGTACTTC. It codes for CASTHQGYETQYF.